This TCR beta chain was sequenced during a study of CD8 T cells in ankylosing spondylitis (dated by TCRdb to 2016 to 2017). General notes on the study: The study set out to find disease-linked TCR variants by profiling T cell receptor beta repertoires in ankylosing spondylitis patients and healthy donors. The full study cohort was made up of roughly 25 ankylosing spondylitis patients and 108 healthy donors. Peripheral blood was sampled, and synovial fluid was also collected from ankylosing spondylitis patients. Broad study findings and their caveats: Significant enrichment of the disease-linked clones was reported in matched synovial fluid samples from ankylosing spondylitis patients. In peripheral blood, the disease-linked clones were found at relatively low frequencies and had a CD8+ phenotype. A TCR beta motif of 7 or 8 highly homologous amino acid variants appeared characteristic of blood from ankylosing spondylitis patients. Some motif variants were previously reported in synovial fluid and blood of reactive arthritis patients, suggesting common disease-initiation mechanisms.

This clonotype occurred once. The antigen it binds to is not known. No base quality values were provided; no much bigger clone lies one nucleotide off. One read yields weak evidence. Reads for this sample came from an Illumina HiSeq 2500. TCR beta libraries were prepared by quantitative 5'-RACE with molecular barcodes. The original methods were these. To identify disease-linked TCR variants, a new computational method was used, one built on a probabilistic model of VDJ rearrangement. The raw public data were reprocessed by TCRdb itself: fastp quality trimming at Q25, MiXCR clonotype calling, in-frame beta chains only. Identical CDR3 proteins give one entry, which carries the most common genes and DNA. TCRdb, not the original authors, processed these V and J calls. The sample has tens of thousands of distinct CDR3 sequences on record, about 9% of them singletons. The ten top clones hold over 25% of the sample.

The receptor was isolated from a male donor with ankylosing spondylitis. The sample was blood, either unsorted or a sorted T cell fraction (not recorded which).

CDR3 protein: CASSIGQGNTEAFF. At the DNA level, the sequence is TGTGCCAGTAGTATCGGACAGGGGAACACTGAAGCTTTCTTT. The sequence links TRBV19 to TRBJ1-1, and 8 bases in between align with TRBD1. From V the trimming removes 3 bases and from J it removes 1 base, while the gene matches leave 1 base of the junction unaccounted for. The cysteine opens and the phenylalanine closes a CDR3 of 14 amino acids. Only the CDR3 DNA stays, 42 bases, in frame from base 1. CDR1 LNHDA and CDR2 SQIVND are derived from the germline V gene (reference sequence).